This TCR beta chain appears in the sequencing data of a study of shared clonotypes between healthy human individuals. Study overall: The people who gave samples were two women and three men aged 18 to 49.

This clone was detected only once. Its antigen is still unknown. The same CDR3 is also encoded by other DNA sequences in this sample. Profiled with immunoSEQ multiplex PCR; TCRdb holds only in-frame clones, not every one. This repertoire shows more than 2 million clones, 93% found once; its top ten account for about 1.7%. V shed 1 base and J shed 2 bases, with 11 bases lying between them. Looked up from germline, CDR1 is SEHNR and CDR2 is FQNEAQ (reference sequence). This CDR3 has 15 residues. Selected positively for CCR7 and CD45RO-negative, naive CD8 cells excluded terminally differentiated effector memory CD45RA+ cells. Each sample came from a Caucasian adult donor living in Nashville, Tennessee. Study-wide points: Non-shared clonotypes displayed generation probabilities falling below those of clonotypes present in all four donors. Approximately 5% was the fraction of naive CD4 clonotypes found shared across a few donors.

V usage is TRBV7-9 and J usage is TRBJ1-1; D possibly corresponds to TRBD1 (5 bases). The TCR comes from a man aged 18-30 years in good health. Some clones in this sample may be carry-over from other donors' samples. The specimen was naive CD8+ T cells from PBMCs. As DNA, the CDR3 is TGTGCCAGCAGCTTAGTTGCGGGGACTAACACTGAAGCTTTCTTT. Amino acids: CASSLVAGTNTEAFF.